This T cell receptor beta chain stems from a study of technical replicates of blood from a handful of donors. TCRdb's copy holds only in-frame clones and misses some; the assay was immunoSEQ multiplex PCR. This sample yields some 87,000 clones, of which 85% to 95% are seen a single time; approximately 0.35% belongs to the top ten. V was clipped by 8 bases and J by 5 bases, with 7 bases between them. Germline V gene data show CDR1 as SGHAT and CDR2 as FQNNGV. The CDR3 sequence is 11 residues long. This clone appeared once. The receptor was isolated from a human donor in good health. The source material was T cells isolated from PBMCs. The rearrangement links TRBV11-2 to TRBJ2-1; TRBD2 is a possible D gene (6 bases). CDR3 sequence: CASRGNNEQFF. Here the CDR3 DNA reads TGTGCCAGCCGCGGGAACAATGAGCAGTTCTTC.